The rows below give T cell receptor beta chains drawn from one sample of a study of T-cell memory formation after mild COVID-19. In TCRdb, the 5' RACE reads were re-called with MiXCR into one record per CDR3 protein. The sample includes around 200,000 distinct CDR3 sequences, just over 9.5% of them seen just once. The sample comprised PBMCs or a T cell subset sorted from them (not recorded which). Receptors were obtained from a man in his late teens or twenties who had mild COVID-19 (a few samples of this study predate the infection). Cell type and time point are not known. Both conserved end residues are part of each CDR3. D genes are given only for firm matches. For some rows the clone size is stated as once, few or many, or as a class when expanded; others skip it.

>TRBJ1-2|TRBV20-1|TRBD1|few
CSARDPRTGGGYTF
TGCAGTGCTAGAGATCCTAGGACAGGGGGTGGCTACACCTTC
>TRBJ2-5|TRBV20-1|.|few
CSARDIRGRQTQYF
TGCAGTGCTAGAGATATAAGGGGACGACAGACCCAGTACTTC
>TRBJ1-5|TRBV11-2|.|few
CASSLDYSQPQHF
TGTGCCAGCAGCTTAGATTACAGTCAGCCCCAGCATTTT
>TRBJ1-2|TRBV14|.|few
CASSRGTANYGYTF
TGTGCCAGCAGCCGAGGGACCGCTAACTATGGCTACACCTTC
>TRBJ1-2|TRBV5-1|.|.
CASSVTGPLYGYTF
TGCGCCAGCAGCGTCACAGGGCCGCTCTATGGCTACACCTTC
>TRBJ1-2|TRBV6-2/TRBV6-3|TRBD1|few
CASSRPGQGGGYTF
TGTGCCAGCAGTCGACCGGGACAGGGAGGTGGCTACACCTTC
>TRBJ1-4|TRBV4-3|TRBD1|few
CASSLQGGTEKLFF
TGCGCCAGCAGCCTTCAGGGGGGGACCGAAAAACTGTTTTTT
>TRBJ2-3|TRBV6-1|.|few
CASRIAVSTDTQYF
TGTGCCAGCAGGATCGCGGTTAGCACAGATACGCAGTATTTT
>TRBJ2-1|TRBV15|TRBD1|.
CATNPGGSYNEQFF
TGTGCCACCAACCCAGGGGGCTCCTACAATGAGCAGTTCTTC
>TRBJ2-3|TRBV4-1|TRBD2|.
CASSQEAAGGSTDTQYF
TGCGCCAGCAGCCAAGAGGCCGCGGGGGGTTCCACAGATACGCAGTATTTT
>TRBJ2-2|TRBV6-5|TRBD2|.
CASSPPRSRRAGAGELFF
TGTGCCAGCAGCCCACCGAGGTCGAGGAGGGCGGGGGCCGGGGAGCTGTTTTTT
>TRBJ2-1|TRBV7-2|TRBD1|few
CASSLVGTGDEQFF
TGTGCCAGCAGCTTAGTGGGGACAGGGGATGAGCAGTTCTTC
>TRBJ1-5|TRBV25-1|.|few
CASSDSDRRDQPQHF
TGTGCCAGCAGTGACTCGGACCGGAGGGATCAGCCCCAGCATTTT
>TRBJ1-1|TRBV5-1|TRBD1|few
CASSWTGGSNTEAFF
TGCGCCAGCAGCTGGACAGGGGGATCGAACACTGAAGCTTTCTTT
>TRBJ2-5|TRBV20-1|.|many
CSARDYQETQYF
TGCAGTGCTAGGGACTACCAAGAGACCCAGTACTTC
>TRBJ2-5|TRBV6-9|.|few
CATGIRDGMKTQYF
TGTGCCACAGGGATCCGGGACGGGATGAAGACCCAGTACTTC